The 28 T cell receptor beta chains reported below all come from one sample, sequenced in a study of T cell clones after liver transplantation. Profiling relied on immunoSEQ multiplex PCR, and the TCRdb table lists in-frame clones only, not all of them. This sample has roughly 100,000 clones, with 84% found just once. The material sequenced was CD4+ T cells from blood, taken approximately 4 years after liver transplant. These receptors were collected from a human patient who received a liver transplant. The graft donor may have given rise to some T cells.

The genes are TRBV29-1 and TRBJ2-7; 9 nucleotides line up with TRBD2. V trimming: 3 bases; J trimming: 4 bases; junction bases outside the gene matches: 4. Looked up from germline, CDR1 is SQVTM and CDR2 is ANQGSEA. The length of the CDR3 is 13 residues. CDR3 sequence (DNA): TGCAGCGTTGACGGCGGGAGGGGGTACGAGCAGTACTTC. This encodes CSVDGGRGYEQYF.

This clone was found once. The chain carries TRBV5-8 and TRBJ1-1; D may be TRBD1 (6 bases). The CDR3 length is 13 residues. V lost 4 bases and J 4 bases, leaving 11 bases between the germline ends. The V gene's germline CDR1 is SGHTS and CDR2 YDEGEE. The CDR3 region has the DNA TGTGCCAGCAGCCTAGGGGGTCTCACTGAAGCTTTCTTT. It specifies CASSLGGLTEAFF.

The genes are TRBV4-2 and TRBJ2-7, with 11 nucleotides matching TRBD2. The germline V gene has CDR1 LGHNA and CDR2 YNFKEQ. This CDR3 has 16 residues. The J segment lost 6 bases and the V segment lost 0 bases, leaving 7 bases of the junction unmatched. The CDR3 here is CASSQDLTSGTVEQYF. The CDR3 DNA reads TGTGCCAGCAGCCAAGATCTGACTAGCGGGACGGTCGAGCAGTACTTC.

J is TRBJ2-1 and V is TRBV5-1, with 14 bases identical to TRBD2. Germline V gene lookup returns CDR1 SGHRS and CDR2 YFSETQ. Trimming cost V 3 bases and J 5 bases; bases outside gene matches: 10. The CDR3 sequence is 18 residues long. In DNA, the CDR3 is TGCGCCAGCAGCTATTCACCGACTAGCGGGAGGGGCCACAATGAGCAGTTCTTC. Encoded protein: CASSYSPTSGRGHNEQFF.

V is TRBV18 and J is TRBJ1-4, with no clear D. The V and J ends lost 3 bases and 5 bases respectively, with 13 bases between them. There are 15 residues in the CDR3. Germline CDR1 is KGHSH and CDR2 is LQKENI. CDR3 residues: CASSPGPGPNEKLFF. CDR3 sequence (DNA): TGTGCCAGCTCACCGGGCCCAGGCCCAAATGAAAAACTGTTTTTT. Full variable domain (missing parts from reference TRBV18 and TRBJ1-4): NAGVMQNPRHLVRRRGQEARLRCSPMKGHSHVYWYRQLPEEGLKFMVYLQKENIIDESGMPKERFSAEFPKEGPSILRIQQVVRGDSAAYFCASSPGPGPNEKLFFGSGTQLSVL.

This chain links TRBV4-2 with TRBJ1-6, with unresolved D. With 1 base removed from V and 0 bases from J, the gap between germline ends came to 4 bases. CDR1 and CDR2 from the germline V gene are LGHNA and YNFKEQ. There are 15 residues in the CDR3. The CDR3 region has the DNA TGTGCCAGCAGCCAAGCGGGCTCCTATAATTCACCCCTCCACTTT. Translating gives CASSQAGSYNSPLHF.

Comment on this clone: It is unclear where the CDR3 begins or ends on the DNA, so no DNA is shown, and the CDR3 is as TCRdb lists it. The V call is TRBV28, the J call TRBJ1-1; TRBD1, the table's D call, was not compared with the DNA. The CDR3 has 14 amino acids, counting both end residues. CDR1 and CDR2 (germline): MDHEN, SYDVKM. The CDR3 reads CASSFLAGNTEAFF.

V usage is TRBV5-8 and J usage is TRBJ2-2, with TRBD1 matching over 8 bases. CDR1 SGHTS and CDR2 YDEGEE come from the germline V gene. V shed 4 bases and J 5 bases; nucleotides not matched to a gene: 10. The CDR3 consists of 16 residues. CDR3 DNA: TGTGCCAGCAGCGCTGACAGGGGAGTAAATACCGGGGAGCTGTTTTTT. This codes for CASSADRGVNTGELFF.

CDR3 bases: TGTGCCAGCTCACCACGCCAGGGAGGGACGACTATGGTGGATCAGCCCCAGCATTTT. Translation: CASSPRQGGTTMVDQPQHF. The rearrangement links TRBV18 to TRBJ1-5, with D possibly TRBD1 on 5 matching bases. The germline gives CDR1 KGHSH, CDR2 LQKENI. The CDR3 has 19 residues. Trimming shortened V by 1 base and J by 5 bases, and 24 bases separated the two germline ends.

This rearrangement joins TRBV27 to TRBJ2-5; D is possibly TRBD2 (5 bases). CDR1 is MNHEY, CDR2 SMNVEV, per germline (reference sequence). This CDR3 contains 12 residues. The V and J ends lost 5 bases and 2 bases respectively, with 6 bases between them. This CDR3 reads CASSTRQETQYF. The CDR3 nucleotides are TGTGCCAGCAGTACTAGACAAGAGACCCAGTACTTC.

The CDR3 loop reads CASSLAEGGTEAFF. Here the CDR3 DNA reads TGTGCCAGCAGCTTAGCGGAGGGCGGCACTGAAGCTTTCTTT. The chain employs TRBV7-9 and TRBJ1-1; D gene ambiguous. CDR1 and CDR2 from the germline V gene are SEHNR and FQNEAQ (reference sequence). The CDR3 is 14 amino acids. V lost 0 bases to trimming and J lost 4 bases, with 9 bases between them.

The rearrangement joins TRBV10-2 to TRBJ2-5, with TRBD2 matching over 7 bases. The CDR3 runs to 15 residues. Germline V CDR1 and CDR2: WSHSY, SAAADI. With 3 bases clipped from V and 2 bases from J, the junction kept 6 bases outside the gene matches. CDR3 region: CASSEFGTTQETQYF. The CDR3 region has the DNA TGCGCCAGCAGTGAATTTGGGACTACTCAAGAGACCCAGTACTTC.

The chain employs TRBV7-6 and TRBJ2-5; 8 bases align to TRBD1. The V gene's germline CDR1 is SGHVS and CDR2 FNYEAQ. With V trimmed by 0 bases and J by 6 bases, 6 bases remained unmatched. This CDR3 comprises 15 residues. The CDR3 loop reads CASSLAGTGGKTQYF. The CDR3 region has the DNA TGTGCCAGCAGCTTAGCGGGGACAGGCGGGAAGACCCAGTACTTC.

The chain links TRBV4-2 to TRBJ1-2, with D hard to call. Trimming took 2 bases from V and 4 from J, leaving 17 bases between them. The CDR3 contains 16 residues. Per germline, CDR1 LGHNA and CDR2 YNFKEQ. Here the CDR3 DNA reads TGTGCCAGCAGCCAAAACGGCGACCCAGACGTCTATGGCTACACCTTC. Translating it yields CASSQNGDPDVYGYTF.

The rearrangement links TRBV11-2 to TRBJ2-3; TRBD1 agrees at 7 bases. Germline CDR1 reads SGHAT; CDR2 reads FQNNGV. The V segment lost 5 bases and the J segment 2 bases; nucleotides outside the gene matches: 7. The CDR3 runs 15 residues. Here the CDR3 reads CASSGKGAPTDTQYF. CDR3 DNA: TGTGCCAGCAGCGGTAAGGGGGCACCCACAGATACGCAGTATTTT.

The chain links TRBV7-3 to TRBJ1-2; D not certain. Trimming took 3 bases from V and 0 from J, leaving 8 bases between them. The CDR3 extends over 14 amino acids. CDR1 is SGHTA and CDR2 is FQGTGA in the germline V gene. The CDR3 nucleotides read TGTGCCAGCAGCTTGGACGGCTCTAACTATGGCTACACCTTC. This sequence encodes CASSLDGSNYGYTF.

CDR3 sequence: CASSFGGSQETQYF. The DNA for the CDR3 is TGTGCCAGCAGCTTTGGGGGTTCACAAGAGACCCAGTACTTC. The rearrangement links TRBV5-5 to TRBJ2-5; D possibly uses TRBD1 or TRBD2 (5 bases each). V lost 2 bases, J lost 2 bases, and 10 bases lay in between. The V gene's germline CDR1 is SGHKS and CDR2 YYEKEE (reference sequence). CDR3 size: 14 residues.

This chain joins TRBV4-2 and TRBJ2-3; no clear D gene. Deletions cut 4 bases from V and 3 bases from J, with 5 bases between. Germline V gives CDR1 LGHNA, CDR2 YNFKEQ. There are 12 residues in the CDR3. The CDR3 sequence: CASSRNTDTQYF. CDR3 DNA: TGTGCCAGCAGCCGAAATACAGATACGCAGTATTTT.

The V and J genes are TRBV19 and TRBJ1-2; no clear D. This CDR3 comprises 16 residues. Germline lookup yields CDR1 LNHDA and CDR2 SQIVND (reference sequence). Deletions cut 5 bases from V and 5 bases from J, with 21 bases between. The CDR3 region is CASSPPVSQRRYGYTF. For the CDR3, the DNA is TGTGCCAGTAGTCCCCCGGTCAGCCAAAGAAGATATGGCTACACCTTC.

The V and J genes are TRBV19 and TRBJ2-5, with 7 bases identical to TRBD1. CDR1 and CDR2 (germline): LNHDA, SQIVND (reference sequence). The CDR3 is made up of 14 amino acids. Trimming removed 4 bases from V and 5 bases from J; junction bases left unmatched: 7. As DNA, the CDR3 is TGTGCCAGTAGTACTTACAGGGGTGGGGAGACCCAGTACTTC. This sequence encodes CASSTYRGGETQYF. Together with reference TRBV19 and TRBJ2-5, the CDR3 gives the full variable domain: DGGITQSPKYLFRKEGQNVTLSCEQNLNHDAMYWYRQDPGQGLRLIYYSQIVNDFQKGDIAEGYSVSREKKESFPLTVTSAQKNPTAFYLCASSTYRGGETQYFGPGTRLLVL.

This chain uses TRBV27 with TRBJ1-5; D not resolved. V dropped 5 bases and J dropped 4 bases, with 12 bases sitting between them. This CDR3 region has 14 residues. The germline V gene has CDR1 MNHEY and CDR2 SMNVEV (reference sequence). The CDR3 DNA sequence: TGTGCCAGCAGTCCAGTGAGTTTGAATCAGCCCCAGCATTTT. It codes for CASSPVSLNQPQHF.

CDR3 DNA: TGCGCCAGCAGCTTGGCCGGCGGGGGGCAAAACATTCAGTACTTC. Its protein is CASSLAGGGQNIQYF. The chain has TRBV5-1 and TRBJ2-4, with TRBD2 matching 8 bases. The CDR3 contains 15 residues. Trimming took 0 bases from V and 5 from J; bases not matched to a gene: 4. Per germline, CDR1 SGHRS and CDR2 YFSETQ.

This clone was seen only once. V is TRBV11-2 and J is TRBJ1-1; TRBD1 agrees at 8 bases. The V and J ends lost 2 bases and 0 bases, in that order; junction bases with no gene match: 11. Germline V gives CDR1 SGHAT, CDR2 FQNNGV. CDR3 size: 18 residues. The CDR3 bases are TGTGCCAGCAGCTTAATAGGGACAGGTCGTGGAGTGAACACTGAAGCTTTCTTT. This codes for CASSLIGTGRGVNTEAFF.

This rearrangement joins TRBV7-9 to TRBJ2-5; tentatively, D is TRBD2 (6 bases). The V end lost 7 bases, the J end lost 7 bases, and 16 bases lay between the germline ends. The CDR3 is made up of 13 amino acids. Per the germline V gene, CDR1 is SEHNR and CDR2 is FQNEAQ (reference sequence). CDR3 protein: CASIQAGRRTQYF. DNA of the CDR3: TGTGCCAGCATCCAAGCGGGCCGGCGGACCCAGTACTTC.

This chain links TRBV9 with TRBJ2-1, with TRBD1 as a possible D gene (6 bases). The V and J ends lost 4 bases and 8 bases respectively, with 22 bases between them. The CDR3 sequence is 16 residues long. Per germline, CDR1 SGDLS and CDR2 YYNGEE. This CDR3 reads CASSPMFGVGGDEQFF. In DNA, the CDR3 is TGTGCCAGCAGCCCCATGTTCGGGGTTGGGGGCGATGAGCAGTTCTTC.

Here the CDR3 reads CASSIRTGGISGANVLTF. The CDR3 nucleotides are TGTGCCAGCAGTATTCGGACAGGGGGGATCTCTGGGGCCAACGTCCTGACTTTC. The rearrangement uses TRBV28 and TRBJ2-6, with TRBD1 matching 10 bases. With 5 bases clipped from V and 0 bases from J, the junction kept 7 bases outside the gene matches. The CDR3 covers 18 residues. CDR1 and CDR2 from the germline V gene are MDHEN and SYDVKM.

The V gene is TRBV10-1, the J gene TRBJ1-1, with D possibly being TRBD1 (6 bases). This CDR3 contains 13 residues. The V end was cut by 4 bases, the J end by 8 bases, with 14 bases between. In germline, CDR1 is WNHNN, CDR2 SYGVQD (reference sequence). CDR3 sequence (DNA): TGCGCCAGCAGTGCCGAGGGCAGGGGAGAAGCTTTCTTT. Translating gives CASSAEGRGEAFF.

This clone appeared a few times. This chain links TRBV27 with TRBJ1-2, with a possible D match to TRBD1 (5 bases). The CDR3 length is 14 residues. The V gene lost 4 bases and the J gene lost 8 bases, with 17 bases spanning the gap. The germline gives CDR1 MNHEY, CDR2 SMNVEV (reference sequence). The CDR3 bases are TGTGCCAGCAGTTCGCCAGGGACCCTATGGGGCTACACCTTC. Protein product: CASSSPGTLWGYTF.